This is a list of T cell receptor beta chains from one sample in a study of T cells after yellow fever vaccination. A single record per CDR3 protein comes from TCRdb applying MiXCR to the 5' RACE reads. The sample contains approximately 300,000 distinct CDR3 sequences, around a tenth of which appear only once. The sample was CD4+ T cells sorted from PBMCs, taken 45 days after the yellow fever booster vaccination. Source of these receptors: a young man who received the YFV17D yellow fever vaccine. Both conserved end residues are trimmed from each CDR3. The order of the fields is V gene, CDR3 protein.

V: TRBV3-1; CDR3: ASSNRGTRNTEAF
V: TRBV5-1; CDR3: ASCRDRVQDTQY
V: TRBV7-6; CDR3: ASSLAFPIRRGNYEQY
V: TRBV12-3/TRBV12-4; CDR3: ASSKAGGTGELF
V: TRBV4-1; CDR3: ASSQTGTGERSEGYT
V: TRBV7-2; CDR3: ASSLGWDSPLH
V: TRBV18; CDR3: ASSPGGLLETQY
V: TRBV6-2/TRBV6-3; CDR3: ASSFPNLVLANNEQF
V: TRBV9; CDR3: ASGNGGKETQY
V: TRBV7-9; CDR3: ASSFGTGYANEQF
V: TRBV15; CDR3: ATSRGRLAGAYNEQF
V: TRBV5-6; CDR3: ASHGMGDFGELF
V: TRBV12-3/TRBV12-4; CDR3: ASTRTAQETQY
V: TRBV11-1; CDR3: ASSHPGQGGQTQY
V: TRBV7-6; CDR3: ASSLDPGSADTQY
V: TRBV4-1; CDR3: ASSRGLAGGRTSTDTQY
V: TRBV4-1; CDR3: ASSQGSDSYQPQH
V: TRBV10-3; CDR3: AISERRRRGAYDEKLF
V: TRBV5-1; CDR3: ASSLAQANYGYT
V: TRBV6-5; CDR3: ASSYSWDRDSPLH
V: TRBV9; CDR3: ASSPRQGEDTQY
V: TRBV7-2; CDR3: ASSSTGTSGIKITGNEQF
V: TRBV20-1; CDR3: SAWDRGYLYGYT
V: TRBV6-6; CDR3: ASFGGGYGYT
V: TRBV11-2; CDR3: ASSFRGSREQY
V: TRBV5-1; CDR3: ASSSVSQANSPLH
V: TRBV6-1; CDR3: ASRIPGTDYGYT
V: TRBV7-9; CDR3: ASTLSEKLF